The 30 T cell receptor beta chains reported below all come from one sample, sequenced in a study of cytomegalovirus exposure and HLA in healthy donors. The study ran its PCR with 60 Vbeta and 13 Jbeta primers. Assay: immunoSEQ multiplex PCR; the TCRdb copy retains only in-frame clones and omits some. This sample yields around 190,000 clones, of which about 90% are seen a single time; around 0.99% belongs to the top ten. Sequenced input: PBMCs. Receptor source: a boy between 2 and 10 years old in good health and CMV-seronegative.

In this sample, this clone turned up once. The genes are TRBV27 and TRBJ2-3; D gene ambiguous. CDR3 length: 15 residues. Trimming shortened V by 0 bases and J by 4 bases, and 11 bases separated the two germline ends. Germline V gene data show CDR1 as MNHEY and CDR2 as SMNVEV (reference sequence). CDR3 protein: CASSLSSYVADTQYF. CDR3 bases: TGTGCCAGCAGTTTATCGAGTTATGTCGCAGATACGCAGTATTTT.

The V call is TRBV4-1, the J call TRBJ2-3, with 9 bases lining up with TRBD1. V shed 4 bases, J shed 5 bases, and the junction held 4 bases outside the gene matches. The CDR3 totals 14 residues. CDR1 is MGHRA and CDR2 is YSYEKL in the germline V gene. The CDR3 nucleotides are TGCGCCAGCAGCCTTCGACAGGGGGAAGATACGCAGTATTTT. Protein sequence: CASSLRQGEDTQYF.

This sequence joins TRBV6-5 and TRBJ2-3; possibly TRBD1 for D (5 bases). This CDR3 region has 15 residues. The V end lost 6 bases, the J end lost 2 bases, and 15 bases lay between the germline ends. Germline lookup yields CDR1 MNHEY and CDR2 SVGAGI. CDR3 DNA sequence: TGTGCCAGCAGACCGACAGCTGCGACCACAGATACGCAGTATTTT. It yields the protein CASRPTAATTDTQYF.

The chain has TRBV9 and TRBJ1-4; D might be TRBD1 (5 bases). This CDR3 has 15 residues. With 3 bases removed from V and 7 bases from J, the gap between germline ends came to 16 bases. Germline V CDR1 and CDR2: SGDLS, YYNGEE. Here the CDR3 DNA reads TGTGCCAGCAGCGGTTTAGGGGCGGTCGGTGAAAAACTGTTTTTT. This translates into CASSGLGAVGEKLFF.

The chain uses TRBV5-6 and TRBJ1-4; D is possibly TRBD1 (6 bases). Germline CDR1 reads SGHDT; CDR2 reads YYEEEE. V lost 4 bases and J 5 bases, leaving 18 bases between the germline ends. This CDR3 is built from 16 residues. CDR3 bases: TGTGCCAGCAGCGACGGGTTTGGCCAGGGGAATGAAAAACTGTTTTTT. This encodes CASSDGFGQGNEKLFF.

This clone was detected only a few times. This chain uses TRBV6-1 with TRBJ2-2, with 7 bases aligning to TRBD1. Germline CDR1 is MNHNS and CDR2 is SASEGT. The CDR3 loop spans 15 amino acids. The junction had 6 bases not matched to a gene; V was cut back by 5 bases and J by 3 bases. The CDR3 reads CASSLGTDHTGELFF. In DNA, the CDR3 is TGTGCCAGCAGTCTCGGGACAGACCACACCGGGGAGCTGTTTTTT.

The V and J genes are TRBV29-1 and TRBJ1-1; D remains ambiguous. The CDR3 has 13 residues. Trimming left V 4 bases short and J 0 bases short, with 9 bases between. The germline V gene has CDR1 SQVTM and CDR2 ANQGSEA. As DNA, the CDR3 is TGCAGCGTTGTACTCTCAATGAACACTGAAGCTTTCTTT. Protein product: CSVVLSMNTEAFF.

The V gene is TRBV19, the J gene TRBJ2-7; no definite D call. Germline-derived CDR1 and CDR2 are LNHDA and SQIVND (reference sequence). V was clipped by 3 bases and J by 3 bases, with 6 bases between them. The CDR3 is made up of 12 amino acids. The CDR3 sequence is CASSIGSYEQYF. CDR3 DNA sequence: TGTGCCAGTAGTATCGGTAGCTACGAGCAGTACTTC.

The chain employs TRBV2 and TRBJ2-3; D is ambiguous. The CDR3 extends over 14 amino acids. CDR1 SNHLY and CDR2 FYNNEI come from the germline V gene. V lost 2 bases, J lost 6 bases, and 12 bases lay in between. DNA of the CDR3: TGTGCCAGCAGTGAATTTGTGGCCGCCGATACGCAGTATTTT. Its translation: CASSEFVAADTQYF.

The chain carries TRBV7-2 and TRBJ1-6; D call uncertain. Deletions cut 5 bases from V and 8 bases from J, with 10 bases between. The CDR3 loop spans 13 amino acids. Germline CDR1 SGHTA, CDR2 FQGNSA. CDR3 coding DNA: TGTGCCAGCAGCCAACCCGAGTATTCACCCCTCCACTTT. It codes for CASSQPEYSPLHF.

The chain uses TRBV2 and TRBJ1-1, with D maybe TRBD1 (6 bases). Per the germline V gene, CDR1 is SNHLY and CDR2 is FYNNEI. The CDR3 runs 14 residues. Trimming cost V 9 bases and J 2 bases, with 16 bases left between them. CDR3 DNA: TGTGCCAGTTCCATCGGACAGAAAAACACTGAAGCTTTCTTT. Encoded protein: CASSIGQKNTEAFF. Variable domain in full (rest from reference TRBV2 and TRBJ1-1): EPEVTQTPSHQVTQMGQEVILRCVPISNHLYFYWYRQILGQKVEFLVSFYNNEISEKSEIFDDQFSVERPDGSNFTLKIRSTKLEDSAMYFCASSIGQKNTEAFFGQGTRLTVV.

Details on this clone: Distinct nucleotide sequences in the sample also encode this CDR3. The chain employs TRBV9 and TRBJ1-4, with D possibly TRBD1 on 5 matching bases. Trimming left V 0 bases short and J 3 bases short, with 6 bases between. Per the germline V gene, CDR1 is SGDLS and CDR2 is YYNGEE. This CDR3 is built from 14 residues. The CDR3 protein is CASSVGQSNEKLFF. The CDR3, as DNA: TGTGCCAGCAGCGTAGGACAGTCTAATGAAAAACTGTTTTTT.

This sequence joins TRBV7-3 and TRBJ2-3, with TRBD2 matching 8 bases. The CDR3 is made up of 15 amino acids. Unmatched junction bases numbered 5, after V lost 1 base and J lost 5 bases. Looked up from germline, CDR1 is SGHTA and CDR2 is FQGTGA. Written as DNA, the CDR3 is TGTGCCAGCAGCTTAAACTCGGGGGGGGGAGATACGCAGTATTTT. The encoded protein is CASSLNSGGGDTQYF. The full variable domain, completed using reference TRBV7-3 and TRBJ2-3, is GAGVSQTPSNKVTEKGKYVELRCDPISGHTALYWYRQSLGQGPEFLIYFQGTGAADDSGLPNDRFFAVRPEGSVSTLKIQRTERGDSAVYLCASSLNSGGGDTQYFGPGTRLTVL.

The gene calls are TRBV19 and TRBJ1-1, with TRBD1 matching 7 bases. CDR3 size: 13 residues. In germline, CDR1 is LNHDA, CDR2 SQIVND (reference sequence). V was pared by 6 bases and J by 4 bases, with 5 bases of the junction left unmatched. The CDR3 nucleotides read TGTGCCAGTAGGCTACAGGGGACCACTGAAGCTTTCTTT. Amino acids: CASRLQGTTEAFF.

This clone has only one observation. The J gene is TRBJ1-1, the V gene TRBV7-8; D unresolved. The CDR3 loop spans 13 amino acids. V was shortened by 3 bases and J by 2 bases, with 7 bases between the two germline ends. Germline V gene data show CDR1 as SGHVS and CDR2 as FQNEAQ. The DNA of the CDR3 is TGTGCCAGCAGCTTTCCCGTTAACACTGAAGCTTTCTTT. It codes for CASSFPVNTEAFF.

This clone was observed a few times. The chain employs TRBV6-7 and TRBJ2-4; possibly TRBD2 for D (6 bases). TRBV6-7 is assigned to the ORF class and has an uncertain function. CDR3 length equals 12 residues. V lost 2 bases and J 9 bases, leaving 8 bases between the germline ends. Here the CDR3 reads CASSYGGAIQYF. The CDR3 bases are TGTGCCAGCAGTTACGGAGGGGCCATTCAGTACTTC.

The V call is TRBV7-6, the J call TRBJ2-3; D might be TRBD1 (6 bases). This CDR3 spans 16 amino acids. V lost 0 bases and J 2 bases, leaving 12 bases between the germline ends. Per germline, CDR1 SGHVS and CDR2 FNYEAQ. The CDR3 spells CASSLAAGAITDTQYF. The CDR3 region has the DNA TGTGCCAGCAGCTTAGCCGCAGGGGCGATCACAGATACGCAGTATTTT.

The chain is built from TRBV7-2 and TRBJ1-1, with a tentative D call TRBD1 (6 bases). V was pared by 2 bases and J by 7 bases, with 14 bases between. The CDR3 length is 14 residues. CDR1 and CDR2 from the germline V gene are SGHTA and FQGNSA. CDR3 sequence (DNA): TGTGCCAGCAGCTTAAGGGGGGGCAGGGGTGAAGCTTTCTTT. Protein sequence: CASSLRGGRGEAFF.

The genes are TRBV4-2 and TRBJ1-1; D may be TRBD1 (6 bases). Germline loops: CDR1 LGHNA, CDR2 YNFKEQ. The CDR3 sequence is 15 residues long. The V and J ends lost 4 bases and 1 base respectively, with 13 bases between them. CDR3 amino acids: CASSLRLQGNTEAFF. The CDR3 DNA reads TGTGCCAGCAGCCTGCGACTACAGGGGAACACTGAAGCTTTCTTT.

The chain carries TRBV19 and TRBJ1-6, with TRBD1 matching over 7 bases. Germline values: CDR1 LNHDA, CDR2 SQIVND (reference sequence). The CDR3 loop spans 15 amino acids. V dropped 4 bases and J dropped 3; count of bases not matched to a gene: 3. In DNA, the CDR3 is TGTGCCAGTAGTAATCGGGACAGCTATAATTCACCCCTCCACTTT. Protein product: CASSNRDSYNSPLHF.

V and J are TRBV19 and TRBJ2-1; 9 bases match TRBD2. There are 14 residues in the CDR3. From germline, CDR1 is LNHDA and CDR2 SQIVND (reference sequence). Unmatched junction bases numbered 3, after V lost 4 bases and J lost 5 bases. For the CDR3, the DNA is TGTGCCAGTAGTAAGCGGGGGGCAGACAATGAGCAGTTCTTC. Amino acid sequence: CASSKRGADNEQFF.

The rearrangement links TRBV27 to TRBJ1-1; D might be TRBD1 (6 bases). Trimming removed 4 bases from V and 5 bases from J, with 17 bases in between. The length of the CDR3 is 15 residues. Looked up from germline, CDR1 is MNHEY and CDR2 is SMNVEV (reference sequence). CDR3 sequence (DNA): TGTGCCAGCAGTTCAGGTACAGGGTTTGGAACTGAAGCTTTCTTT. Translating it yields CASSSGTGFGTEAFF.

This clone was observed once. The J gene is TRBJ2-3, the V gene TRBV5-1, with 9 bases identical to TRBD2. The J segment lost 4 bases and the V segment lost 5 bases, leaving 8 bases of the junction unmatched. The CDR3 is 15 residues long. Germline CDR1 SGHRS, CDR2 YFSETQ. This CDR3 is CASSLSGGSADTQYF. CDR3 nucleotide sequence: TGCGCCAGCAGTCTGAGCGGGGGGTCCGCAGATACGCAGTATTTT.

The gene calls are TRBV6-5 and TRBJ1-5, with D possibly being TRBD1 (5 bases). This CDR3 spans 14 amino acids. The germline V gene encodes CDR1 MNHEY and CDR2 SVGAGI. Trimming left V 4 bases short and J 1 base short, with 8 bases between. CDR3 in amino acids: CASSSPGSNQPQHF. The CDR3 nucleotides are TGTGCCAGCAGTTCCCCAGGGAGCAATCAGCCCCAGCATTTT.

CDR3 nucleotide sequence: TGCGCCAGCAGCTTGTCCGGGTACAATGAGCAGTTCTTC. Its protein product is CASSLSGYNEQFF. The chain is built from TRBV5-1 and TRBJ2-1; D unclear. Trimming stripped 1 base from V and 4 bases from J, with 6 bases between. CDR3 length: 13 amino acids. Germline CDR1 reads SGHRS; CDR2 reads YFSETQ.

The chain couples TRBV18 to TRBJ1-3; 10 positions match TRBD1. The junction had 9 bases not matched to a gene; V was cut back by 3 bases and J by 4 bases. The CDR3 runs 17 residues. Germline V gene data show CDR1 as KGHSH and CDR2 as LQKENI. CDR3 residues: CASSPDGTGVAGNTIYF. CDR3 in DNA: TGTGCCAGCTCACCGGATGGGACAGGGGTTGCCGGAAACACCATATATTTT.

This chain connects TRBV7-9 to TRBJ2-1; 11 bases line up with TRBD2. The CDR3 is 14 residues long. J was trimmed by 7 bases and V by 5 bases; bases with no gene match: 4. Germline-derived CDR1 and CDR2 are SEHNR and FQNEAQ (reference sequence). The CDR3 region is CASSVTSGMNEQFF. The CDR3 region has the DNA TGTGCCAGCAGCGTGACTAGCGGGATGAATGAGCAGTTCTTC.

The chain employs TRBV7-6 and TRBJ1-4; a possible D gene is TRBD1 (6 bases). Germline V CDR1 and CDR2: SGHVS, FNYEAQ. Trimming cost V 5 bases and J 0 bases, with 19 bases left between them. This CDR3 spans 18 amino acids. As DNA, the CDR3 is TGTGCCAGCAGCGCCAACAGGGATGAGTGGGCAACTAATGAAAAACTGTTTTTT. Amino acid sequence: CASSANRDEWATNEKLFF.

The V gene is TRBV11-2, the J gene TRBJ2-7; 8 bases map to TRBD1. Germline CDR1 is SGHAT and CDR2 is FQNNGV. The CDR3 consists of 12 residues. Germline trimming cut 5 bases from V and 5 bases from J; bases unmatched to any gene: 2. The CDR3 DNA reads TGTGCCAGCAGCCCGGACAGGGACGAGCAGTACTTC. This encodes CASSPDRDEQYF.

This sequence joins TRBV20-1 and TRBJ2-3; the D gene is possibly TRBD2 (6 bases). CDR1 is DFQATT, CDR2 SNEGSKA, per germline (reference sequence). Trimming stripped 6 bases from V and 9 bases from J, with 13 bases between. This CDR3 comprises 11 residues. CDR3 amino acids: CSAEDYPTQYF. In DNA, the CDR3 is TGCAGTGCAGAGGACTACCCGACGCAGTATTTT.